The 29 T cell receptor beta chains listed next were all sequenced from one sample in a study of blood T cell repertoires in COVID-19. The data were produced by immunoSEQ multiplex PCR, yet TCRdb's version contains in-frame clones alone and is incomplete. Altogether under 200,000 clones are present, approximately 91% being singletons, with the ten largest covering more than 2%. The source material was peripheral blood. The receptors derive from a young man with acute or convalescent COVID-19.

The chain has TRBV20-1 and TRBJ2-7, with 8 bases that match TRBD2. Germline V gives CDR1 DFQATT, CDR2 SNEGSKA (reference sequence). The junction had 3 bases not matched to a gene; V was cut back by 5 bases and J by 3 bases. CDR3 length equals 12 residues. This CDR3 reads CSAGGTSYEQYF. CDR3 DNA: TGCAGTGCTGGTGGGACTAGCTACGAGCAGTACTTC.

This rearrangement joins TRBV9 to TRBJ2-1; 7 bases are shared with TRBD2. In germline, CDR1 is SGDLS, CDR2 YYNGEE. V lost 4 bases to trimming and J lost 6 bases; unmatched junction nucleotides: 1. The CDR3 covers 12 residues. Here the CDR3 reads CASSPGGNEQFF. CDR3 bases: TGTGCCAGCAGCCCGGGGGGCAATGAGCAGTTCTTC. The whole variable domain, filled in from reference TRBV9 and TRBJ2-1, reads DSGVTQTPKHLITATGQRVTLRCSPRSGDLSVYWYQQSLDQGLQFLIQYYNGEERAKGNILERFSAQQFPDLHSELNLSSLELGDSALYFCASSPGGNEQFFGPGTRLTVL.

This chain links TRBV7-9 with TRBJ2-7; weak D call: TRBD1 (6 bases). Germline CDR1 reads SEHNR; CDR2 reads FQNEAQ (reference sequence). Trimming removed 1 base at V and 3 bases at J, with 19 bases between. The CDR3 consists of 17 residues. The CDR3 coding sequence is TGTGCCAGCAGCTTAGGGAGTGGTGGACAGATTCACTACGAGCAGTACTTC. Translated, it gives CASSLGSGGQIHYEQYF.

This chain uses TRBV5-1 with TRBJ1-1; no reliable D call. Trimming took off 2 bases at V and 3 bases at J, with 8 bases between the two ends. The CDR3 covers 13 residues. Germline CDR1 SGHRS, CDR2 YFSETQ. CDR3 nucleotides: TGCGCCAGCAGCTTCGACACAGACACTGAAGCTTTCTTT. Translation gives CASSFDTDTEAFF.

The chain couples TRBV2 to TRBJ1-5; tentative D call: TRBD1 (5 bases). The germline V gene encodes CDR1 SNHLY and CDR2 FYNNEI. The CDR3 is made up of 14 amino acids. The V and J ends lost 8 bases and 2 bases respectively, with 13 bases between them. The CDR3 region has the DNA TGTGCCAGCGAGAAGGGGAATGGCAATCAGCCCCAGCATTTT. Translating it yields CASEKGNGNQPQHF.

The V gene is TRBV6-5, the J gene TRBJ1-1; TRBD1 matches 8 bases. The CDR3 is 15 residues long. In germline, CDR1 is MNHEY, CDR2 SVGAGI. V shed 5 bases and J 3 bases; nucleotides not matched to a gene: 8. CDR3 bases: TGTGCCAGCAGTAAGGACAGGGCATGGGACACTGAAGCTTTCTTT. Amino acid sequence: CASSKDRAWDTEAFF.

The chain couples TRBV30 to TRBJ1-1; 7 nucleotides agree with TRBD1. The V and J ends lost 2 bases and 4 bases, in that order; junction bases with no gene match: 4. The length of the CDR3 is 13 residues. CDR1 is GTSNPN, CDR2 SVGIG, per germline (reference sequence). The CDR3 reads CAWSSTGTTEAFF. The CDR3 nucleotides read TGTGCCTGGAGTTCGACAGGGACCACTGAAGCTTTCTTT.

The genes are TRBV4-1 and TRBJ1-6; TRBD1 aligns across 7 bases. With V trimmed by 0 bases and J by 3 bases, 11 bases remained unmatched. Germline V gene data show CDR1 as MGHRA and CDR2 as YSYEKL. CDR3 length equals 19 residues. CDR3 in amino acids: CASSQDKTGNSNYNSPLHF. The CDR3 DNA is TGCGCCAGCAGCCAAGATAAGACAGGGAATAGTAACTATAATTCACCCCTCCACTTT.

The chain links TRBV5-3 to TRBJ1-5, with 7 bases lining up with TRBD1. TRBV5-3 is an ORF; its function is uncertain. This CDR3 has 16 amino acids. V lost 4 bases to trimming and J lost 7 bases; unmatched junction nucleotides: 14. The CDR3 DNA is TGTGCCAGAAGCCCGGACAGGAGGACAGGCGAACAGCCCCAGCATTTT. As protein: CARSPDRRTGEQPQHF.

The chain has TRBV7-9 and TRBJ2-5; TRBD1 matches 8 bases. Losses at the gene ends were 3 bases for V and 6 bases for J; bases not matched to a gene: 6. CDR1 SEHNR and CDR2 FQNEAQ come from the germline V gene (reference sequence). The CDR3 contains 14 residues. The CDR3 DNA follows: TGTGCCAGCAGCTTGGACAGGGAGTGGAAGACCCAGTACTTC. Its translation is CASSLDREWKTQYF.

The V and J genes are TRBV12-5 and TRBJ2-1; the match to TRBD2 covers 10 bases. The germline gives CDR1 LGHNT, CDR2 FRNRAP. The V and J ends lost 5 bases and 4 bases, in that order; junction bases with no gene match: 8. This CDR3 contains 16 residues. The CDR3 region has the DNA TGTGCTAGTGGTACCTCTAGCGGGAGAGGTTACAATGAGCAGTTCTTC. This sequence encodes CASGTSSGRGYNEQFF.

The gene calls are TRBV4-1 and TRBJ1-4; D perhaps matches TRBD1 (5 bases). CDR3 length: 15 amino acids. The germline V gene has CDR1 MGHRA and CDR2 YSYEKL. The V end lost 2 bases, the J end lost 5 bases, and 12 bases lay between the germline ends. The CDR3 loop is CASSQRGDFNEKLFF. DNA of the CDR3: TGCGCCAGCAGCCAAAGGGGCGACTTCAATGAAAAACTGTTTTTT.

The rearrangement links TRBV29-1 to TRBJ1-3, with 7 bases matching TRBD1. This CDR3 contains 14 residues. J gave up 5 bases and V 4 bases, and 8 bases lay outside the gene matches. Germline V gene lookup returns CDR1 SQVTM and CDR2 ANQGSEA. The CDR3 spells CSVAPPGQRNTIYF. In nucleotides, the CDR3 is TGCAGCGTTGCCCCTCCGGGACAGCGAAACACCATATATTTT.

This clone was seen a few times. This chain's CDR3 is CASSHPYEKLFF. The CDR3 DNA follows: TGCGCCAGCAGCCACCCTTATGAAAAACTGTTTTTT. The chain joins TRBV4-1 to TRBJ1-4; D is unresolved. Per germline, CDR1 MGHRA and CDR2 YSYEKL. The CDR3 sequence is 12 residues long. The V end was cut by 3 bases, the J end by 6 bases, with 5 bases between.

A few counts support this clone. The chain carries TRBV25-1 and TRBJ2-5; TRBD1 aligns across 9 bases. The J segment lost 5 bases and the V segment lost 3 bases, leaving 16 bases of the junction unmatched. Germline loops: CDR1 MGHDK, CDR2 SYGVNS. The CDR3 consists of 18 residues. For the CDR3, the DNA is TGTGCCAGCAGTGAGGGACAGGGATCCCCATCGTCACGGGAGACCCAGTACTTC. Encoded protein: CASSEGQGSPSSRETQYF. Drawing the rest from reference TRBV25-1 and TRBJ2-5, the complete variable domain is EADIYQTPRYLVIGTGKKITLECSQTMGHDKMYWYQQDPGMELHLIHYSYGVNSTEKGDLSSESTVSRIRTEHFPLTLESARPSHTSQYLCASSEGQGSPSSRETQYFGPGTRLLVL.

This chain joins TRBV3-1 (or the pseudogene TRBV3-2) and TRBJ1-1; D ambiguous. Germline V gene sequence: CDR1 LGHDT, CDR2 YNNKEL (reference sequence). V lost 6 bases to trimming and J lost 3 bases, with 11 bases between them. The length of the CDR3 is 13 residues. The CDR3 coding sequence is TGTGCCAGCAGACCCCAGGATTACACTGAAGCTTTCTTT. As protein: CASRPQDYTEAFF.

This clone was seen once. The rearrangement links TRBV5-1 to TRBJ2-7, with D perhaps matching TRBD2 (6 bases). From germline, CDR1 is SGHRS and CDR2 YFSETQ. Trimming removed 0 bases at V and 7 bases at J, with 11 bases between. The CDR3 contains 13 residues. In DNA form, the CDR3 reads TGCGCCAGCAGCTTGGTTCCGGGAGTGGAGCAGTACTTC. Its protein is CASSLVPGVEQYF.

The chain uses TRBV14 and TRBJ2-1; weak D call: TRBD1 (6 bases). Trimming pared 4 bases from V and 0 bases from J, leaving 19 bases between. The germline gives CDR1 SGHDN, CDR2 FVKESK. CDR3 size: 18 residues. The CDR3 spells CASSRLGQSLSSYNEQFF. The CDR3 DNA follows: TGTGCCAGCAGCCGATTAGGACAGTCCCTAAGCTCCTACAATGAGCAGTTCTTC.

The chain recombines TRBV7-9 with TRBJ2-3, with D possibly being TRBD2 (5 bases). The V gene's germline CDR1 is SEHNR and CDR2 FQNEAQ (reference sequence). V was clipped by 3 bases and J by 4 bases, with 11 bases between them. CDR3 length: 14 amino acids. The CDR3 reads CASSFGLAPDTQYF. The CDR3 region has the DNA TGTGCCAGCAGCTTCGGGCTAGCACCAGATACGCAGTATTTT. The full variable domain, rest sourced from reference TRBV7-9 and TRBJ2-3, is DTGVSQNPRHKITKRGQNVTFRCDPISEHNRLYWYRQTLGQGPEFLTYFQNEAQLEKSRLLSDRFSAERPKGSFSTLEIQRTEQGDSAMYLCASSFGLAPDTQYFGPGTRLTVL.

This sequence joins TRBV6-5 and TRBJ1-1; D is undetermined. The CDR3 length is 11 residues. CDR1 is MNHEY, CDR2 SVGAGI, per germline. Trimming took off 6 bases at V and 1 base at J, with 3 bases between the two ends. The CDR3 coding sequence is TGTGCCAGCAGGAGGAACACTGAAGCTTTCTTT. This translates into CASRRNTEAFF.

In this sample, this clone turned up once. The rearrangement uses TRBV9 and TRBJ2-1, with D hard to call. Germline V gene data show CDR1 as SGDLS and CDR2 as YYNGEE. The CDR3 is made up of 15 amino acids. V shed 3 bases and J shed 0 bases, with 10 bases lying between them. The CDR3 sequence is CASSGRLSSYNEQFF. DNA of the CDR3: TGTGCCAGCAGCGGAAGATTGAGCTCCTACAATGAGCAGTTCTTC.

This chain links TRBV24-1 with TRBJ1-1; D remains unclear. The CDR3 sequence is 13 residues long. Germline V lookup: CDR1 KGHDR, CDR2 SFDVKD. V was clipped by 0 bases and J by 9 bases, with 10 bases between them. CDR3 sequence reads: CATSDLRGTKAFF. As DNA, the CDR3 is TGTGCCACCAGTGATTTGCGCGGTACGAAAGCTTTCTTT.

The J gene is TRBJ1-5, the V gene TRBV5-1; D possibly corresponds to TRBD1 (5 bases). The V and J ends lost 0 bases and 5 bases respectively, with 12 bases between them. Germline V lookup: CDR1 SGHRS, CDR2 YFSETQ. The CDR3 sequence is 15 residues long. The CDR3 nucleotides are TGCGCCAGCAGCTTGGATCCGGGGGTGGATCAGCCCCAGCATTTT. This translates into CASSLDPGVDQPQHF.

The chain is built from TRBV11-2 and TRBJ1-1; D is unresolved. Germline-derived CDR1 and CDR2 are SGHAT and FQNNGV. V lost 3 bases, J lost 1 base, and 9 bases lay in between. The CDR3 has 14 residues. CDR3 sequence (DNA): TGTGCCAGCAGCTTCCCCGGGAGGAACACTGAAGCTTTCTTT. This sequence encodes CASSFPGRNTEAFF.

The genes are TRBV2 and TRBJ1-2, with D perhaps TRBD1 (5 bases). V lost 4 bases to trimming and J lost 8 bases, with 11 bases between them. CDR3 length: 12 amino acids. Germline CDR1 reads SNHLY; CDR2 reads FYNNEI. The CDR3 spells CASSGGGYGYTF. CDR3 in DNA: TGTGCCAGCAGTGGGGGGGGATACGGCTACACCTTC.

V and J are TRBV18 and TRBJ2-1; D remains unclear. The V and J ends lost 0 bases and 8 bases respectively, with 8 bases between them. The CDR3 runs to 13 residues. CDR1 is KGHSH and CDR2 is LQKENI in the germline V gene. The CDR3 nucleotides read TGTGCCAGCTCACCACCGATAGTCCATGAGCAGTTCTTC. This gives the protein CASSPPIVHEQFF.

V gene TRBV30 combines with J gene TRBJ2-1, with D unclear. The CDR3 runs to 13 residues. CDR1 is GTSNPN and CDR2 is SVGIG in the germline V gene (reference sequence). V was cut by 5 bases and J by 0 bases, with 8 bases left in between. The CDR3 bases are TGTGCCTGGTCGCCGAGCTCCTACAATGAGCAGTTCTTC. It is translated as CAWSPSSYNEQFF.

This chain connects TRBV5-6 to TRBJ1-6; TRBD1 agrees at 11 bases. The ends lost 4 bases at V and 4 bases at J; junction bases unmatched: 4. The length of the CDR3 is 16 residues. Germline CDR1 and CDR2: SGHDT and YYEEEE. The CDR3 region has the DNA TGTGCCAGCAGCACCCGGGACAGGGGGTATAATTCACCCCTCCACTTT. Translated: CASSTRDRGYNSPLHF.

The V and J genes are TRBV7-9 and TRBJ1-5, with D possibly being TRBD1 (6 bases). The CDR3 loop spans 16 amino acids. Deletions cut 5 bases from V and 5 bases from J, with 19 bases between. CDR1 is SEHNR, CDR2 FQNEAQ, per germline (reference sequence). CDR3 DNA: TGTGCCAGCAGCGTGGGCCCAAACAGGGTTGATCAGCCCCAGCATTTT. Protein sequence: CASSVGPNRVDQPQHF.